Below, 10 T cell receptor beta chains from the same sample are listed, as sequenced in a study of cytomegalovirus exposure and HLA in healthy donors. The PCR used 60 Vbeta and 13 Jbeta primers. This table comes from immunoSEQ multiplex PCR, and its TCRdb copy is limited to in-frame clones, with some not included. The sample includes some 67,000 clones, 80% to 90% of them seen just once. Source material: PBMCs. Every receptor here comes from a woman aged 25 to 45 in good health and CMV-seropositive.

V gene TRBV27 combines with J gene TRBJ2-1; D not resolved. From germline, CDR1 is MNHEY and CDR2 SMNVEV (reference sequence). This CDR3 comprises 13 residues. V was cut by 11 bases and J by 0 bases, with 11 bases left in between. CDR3 amino acids: CASGQSSYNEQFF. CDR3 DNA sequence: TGTGCCTCGGGTCAGAGCTCCTACAATGAGCAGTTCTTC.

V and J are TRBV28 and TRBJ2-7, with 8 bases fitting TRBD2. CDR1 and CDR2 from the germline V gene are MDHEN and SYDVKM. The CDR3 has 12 amino acids. Germline trimming cut 4 bases from V and 6 bases from J; bases unmatched to any gene: 2. In DNA, the CDR3 is TGTGCCAGCAGTTCGAGCGGGAGCGAGCAGTACTTC. It specifies CASSSSGSEQYF.

This clone was observed once. The V call is TRBV4-2, the J call TRBJ2-7; 11 bases align to TRBD2. The CDR3 runs 16 residues. CDR1 LGHNA and CDR2 YNFKEQ come from the germline V gene. The V and J ends lost 4 bases and 0 bases, in that order; junction bases with no gene match: 5. The CDR3: CASSPGTSGISYEQYF. CDR3 coding DNA: TGTGCCAGCAGCCCGGGGACTAGCGGAATCTCCTACGAGCAGTACTTC.

The V and J genes are TRBV5-8 and TRBJ2-5; 8 nucleotides line up with TRBD2. The ends lost 5 bases at V and 3 bases at J; junction bases unmatched: 3. CDR3 size: 13 residues. Germline CDR1 reads SGHTS; CDR2 reads YDEGEE. CDR3: CASRQTSEETQYF. CDR3 in DNA: TGTGCCAGCAGGCAGACTAGCGAAGAGACCCAGTACTTC.

The V gene is TRBV11-1, the J gene TRBJ2-1; 11 bases line up with TRBD2. Germline V gene lookup returns CDR1 SGHAT and CDR2 FQDESV (reference sequence). With V trimmed by 5 bases and J by 1 base, 10 bases remained unmatched. The CDR3 has 18 amino acids. CDR3 in DNA: TGTGCCAGCAGCGCGGGACTAGCGGAACACCAATCCTACAATGAGCAGTTCTTC. Encoded protein: CASSAGLAEHQSYNEQFF.

A single count supports this clone. J is TRBJ1-1 and V is TRBV5-4; 7 bases are shared with TRBD1. The germline CDR1 and CDR2 sequences are SGHNT and YYREEE (reference sequence). The junction had 4 bases not matched to a gene; V was cut back by 4 bases and J by 1 base. This CDR3 comprises 14 residues. The CDR3 reads CASSVRQGNTEAFF. The CDR3 DNA reads TGTGCCAGCAGCGTACGACAGGGGAACACTGAAGCTTTCTTT.

The chain recombines TRBV5-6 with TRBJ1-2; TRBD1 is a possible D gene (5 bases). Looked up from germline, CDR1 is SGHDT and CDR2 is YYEEEE. With 4 bases removed from V and 2 bases from J, the gap between germline ends came to 12 bases. This CDR3 spans 14 amino acids. The CDR3 sequence is CASSTGGQNYGYTF. In nucleotides, the CDR3 is TGTGCCAGCAGCACCGGTGGACAAAACTATGGCTACACCTTC.

The chain employs TRBV7-3 and TRBJ2-1; D might be TRBD2 (6 bases). The CDR3 has 16 residues. V lost 5 bases, J lost 0 bases, and 14 bases lay in between. CDR1 and CDR2 from the germline V gene are SGHTA and FQGTGA. The CDR3 DNA sequence: TGTGCCAGCAGCCAGAGCGGGCTTAGCTCCTACAATGAGCAGTTCTTC. The encoded protein is CASSQSGLSSYNEQFF.

J is TRBJ2-5 and V is TRBV7-9; D unresolved. From germline, CDR1 is SEHNR and CDR2 FQNEAQ (reference sequence). The CDR3 totals 14 residues. Trimming took off 5 bases at V and 7 bases at J, with 17 bases between the two ends. Written as DNA, the CDR3 is TGTGCCAGCAGCCCCCCGGCAGCACTATGGACCCAGTACTTC. Translating it yields CASSPPAALWTQYF.

The J gene is TRBJ1-1, the V gene TRBV19; TRBD1 aligns across 8 bases. V shed 3 bases, J shed 4 bases, and the junction held 7 bases outside the gene matches. The germline gives CDR1 LNHDA, CDR2 SQIVND (reference sequence). This CDR3 is 15 amino acids long. CDR3 protein: CASSMTWTGSTEAFF. The CDR3 nucleotides read TGTGCCAGTAGTATGACTTGGACAGGGAGCACTGAAGCTTTCTTT. Full variable domain (missing parts from reference TRBV19 and TRBJ1-1): DGGITQSPKYLFRKEGQNVTLSCEQNLNHDAMYWYRQDPGQGLRLIYYSQIVNDFQKGDIAEGYSVSREKKESFPLTVTSAQKNPTAFYLCASSMTWTGSTEAFFGQGTRLTVV.